The 8 T cell receptor beta chains given below trace back to one sample, sequenced in a study of blood T cell repertoires in COVID-19. Produced via immunoSEQ multiplex PCR; TCRdb's table is partial and in-frame only. Of about 200,000 clones listed, 86% are singletons. The specimen sequenced was peripheral blood. Receptor source: a woman in her 70s with acute or convalescent COVID-19.

This clone was recorded once. This chain links TRBV5-1 with TRBJ2-7; maybe TRBD1 (6 bases). The CDR3 covers 14 residues. The ends were cut back, 4 bases at V and 5 bases at J, with 16 bases in the middle. In germline, CDR1 is SGHRS, CDR2 YFSETQ. The CDR3 coding sequence is TGCGCCAGCAGCACCACAGGGAGAAAGGACGAGCAGTACTTC. Translating gives CASSTTGRKDEQYF.

This clone was picked up one time. The chain couples TRBV4-2 to TRBJ2-3; 7 positions match TRBD1. J lost 4 bases, V lost 0 bases, and 10 bases had no gene match. Germline CDR1 LGHNA, CDR2 YNFKEQ. This CDR3 is built from 17 residues. CDR3 in amino acids: CASSQESGTADADTQYF. The CDR3, as DNA: TGTGCCAGCAGCCAAGAATCCGGGACAGCTGATGCAGATACGCAGTATTTT.

The chain is built from TRBV5-6 and TRBJ2-3, with TRBD2 matching 9 bases. The CDR3 has 19 amino acids. With V trimmed by 3 bases and J by 2 bases, 16 bases remained unmatched. Germline V CDR1 and CDR2: SGHDT, YYEEEE. CDR3 amino acids: CASSWGFTRSGGITDTQYF. The CDR3, as DNA: TGTGCCAGCAGCTGGGGATTTACTAGGAGCGGGGGGATCACAGATACGCAGTATTTT.

J is TRBJ2-5 and V is TRBV6-6; the match to TRBD2 covers 14 bases. There are 15 residues in the CDR3. V shed 4 bases, J shed 8 bases, and the junction held 6 bases outside the gene matches. Germline lookup yields CDR1 MNHNY and CDR2 SVGAGI (reference sequence). In DNA form, the CDR3 reads TGTGCCAGCAGTTCAGGGGGACTAGCGGGAGTCACCCAGTACTTC. Its protein product is CASSSGGLAGVTQYF.

The CDR3 DNA reads as TGTGCCAGCAGCCAAGAACTAGCGGGAGTGGGCAATGAGCAGTTCTTC. This sequence encodes CASSQELAGVGNEQFF. J is TRBJ2-1 and V is TRBV4-2; 11 bases fit TRBD2. CDR1 is LGHNA, CDR2 YNFKEQ, per germline. With 0 bases clipped from V and 6 bases from J, the junction kept 4 bases outside the gene matches. The CDR3 is 16 residues long.

V gene TRBV6-5 combines with J gene TRBJ1-3; possibly TRBD1 for D (5 bases). Trimming cost V 1 base and J 7 bases, with 14 bases left between them. CDR1 MNHEY and CDR2 SVGAGI come from the germline V gene. The CDR3 is 15 amino acids. This CDR3 reads CASSYFPQGLNTIYF. The CDR3 DNA is TGTGCCAGCAGTTACTTTCCCCAGGGCCTCAACACCATATATTTT.

The gene calls are TRBV6-2 or TRBV6-3 and TRBJ2-7; D possibly corresponds to TRBD1 (6 bases). The length of the CDR3 is 15 residues. Germline V gene sequence: CDR1 MNHEY, CDR2 SVGEGT. V was trimmed by 2 bases and J by 2 bases, leaving 13 bases between them. The CDR3 coding sequence is TGTGCCAGCAGTTACCCGGGACAAATCCCCTACGAGCAGTACTTC. This sequence encodes CASSYPGQIPYEQYF.

This clone was counted only a few times. The V gene is TRBV7-9, the J gene TRBJ2-1; tentatively, D is TRBD2 (5 bases). The germline CDR1 and CDR2 sequences are SEHNR and FQNEAQ (reference sequence). V was cut by 5 bases and J by 0 bases, with 11 bases left in between. The CDR3 sequence is 15 residues long. CDR3 sequence reads: CASSHGIFSYNEQFF. The CDR3 DNA is TGTGCCAGCAGCCACGGGATATTCTCCTACAATGAGCAGTTCTTC.